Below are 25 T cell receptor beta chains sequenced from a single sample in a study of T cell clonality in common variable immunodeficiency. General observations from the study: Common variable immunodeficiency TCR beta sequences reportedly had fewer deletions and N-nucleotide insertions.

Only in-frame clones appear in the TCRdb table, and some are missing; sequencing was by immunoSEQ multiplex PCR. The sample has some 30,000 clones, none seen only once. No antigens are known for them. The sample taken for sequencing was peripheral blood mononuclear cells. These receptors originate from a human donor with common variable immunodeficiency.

The CDR3: CASSPLPGSYEQYF. CDR3 DNA (partial): TGTGCCAGCTCACCACTGCCAGGTTCCTACGAG. The chain has TRBV18 and TRBJ2-7; D gene ambiguous. Sequencing ends 3 residues short of the CDR3 end; the germline J gene provides the rest. V was pared by 1 base and J by 1 base, with 8 bases between. CDR1 is KGHSH, CDR2 LQKENI, per germline. This CDR3 region has 14 residues.

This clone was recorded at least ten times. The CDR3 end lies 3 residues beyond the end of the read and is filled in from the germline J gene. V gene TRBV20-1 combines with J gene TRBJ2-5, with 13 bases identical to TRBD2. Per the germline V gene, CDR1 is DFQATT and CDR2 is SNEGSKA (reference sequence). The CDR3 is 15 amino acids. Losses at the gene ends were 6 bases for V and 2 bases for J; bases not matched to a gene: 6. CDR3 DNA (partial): TGCAGTGCCCGCGGACTAGCGGGGGAGCAAGAGACC. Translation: CSARGLAGEQET. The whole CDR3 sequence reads CSARGLAGEQETQYF.

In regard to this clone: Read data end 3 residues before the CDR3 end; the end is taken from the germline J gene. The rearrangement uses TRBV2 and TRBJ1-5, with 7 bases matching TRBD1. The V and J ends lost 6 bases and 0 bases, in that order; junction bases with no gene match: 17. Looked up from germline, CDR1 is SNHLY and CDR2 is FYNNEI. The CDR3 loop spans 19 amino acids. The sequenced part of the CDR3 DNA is TGTGCCAGCAGCGACACACCGGGACAGAACATTTATAGCAATCAGCCC. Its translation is CASSDTPGQNIYSNQP. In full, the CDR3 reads CASSDTPGQNIYSNQPQHF.

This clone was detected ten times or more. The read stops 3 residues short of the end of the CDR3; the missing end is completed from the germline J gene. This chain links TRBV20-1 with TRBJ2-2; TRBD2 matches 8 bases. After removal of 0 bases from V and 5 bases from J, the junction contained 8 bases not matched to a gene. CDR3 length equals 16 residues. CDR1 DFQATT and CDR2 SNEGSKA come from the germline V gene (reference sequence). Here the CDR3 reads CSARDISGGGTGELFF. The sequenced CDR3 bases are TGCAGTGCTAGAGATATTTCCGGGGGGGGTACCGGGGAG.

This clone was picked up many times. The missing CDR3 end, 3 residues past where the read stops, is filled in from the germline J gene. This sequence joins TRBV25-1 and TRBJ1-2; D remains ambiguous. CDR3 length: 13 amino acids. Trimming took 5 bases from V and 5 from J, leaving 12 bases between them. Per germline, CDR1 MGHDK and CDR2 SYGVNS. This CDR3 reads CASSQDIGYGYTF. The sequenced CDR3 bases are TGTGCCAGCAGTCAAGATATAGGGTATGGC.

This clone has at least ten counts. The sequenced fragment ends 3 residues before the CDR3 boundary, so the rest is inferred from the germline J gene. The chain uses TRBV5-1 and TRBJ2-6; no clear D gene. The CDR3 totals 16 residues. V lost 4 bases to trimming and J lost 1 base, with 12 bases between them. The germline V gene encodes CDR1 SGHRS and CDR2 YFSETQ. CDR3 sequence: CASSPPTVSGANVLTF. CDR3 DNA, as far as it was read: TGCGCCAGCAGCCCCCCGACTGTGTCTGGGGCCAACGTC.

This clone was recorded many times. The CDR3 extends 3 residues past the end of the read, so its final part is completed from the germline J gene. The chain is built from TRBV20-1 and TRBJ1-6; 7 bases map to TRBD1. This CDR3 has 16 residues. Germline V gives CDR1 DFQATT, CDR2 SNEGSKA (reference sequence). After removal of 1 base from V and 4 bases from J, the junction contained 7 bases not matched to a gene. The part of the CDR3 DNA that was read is TGCAGTGCTAGAGCACCACAGGGGTTTTATAATTCACCC. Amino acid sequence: CSARAPQGFYNSP. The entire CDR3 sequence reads CSARAPQGFYNSPLHF.

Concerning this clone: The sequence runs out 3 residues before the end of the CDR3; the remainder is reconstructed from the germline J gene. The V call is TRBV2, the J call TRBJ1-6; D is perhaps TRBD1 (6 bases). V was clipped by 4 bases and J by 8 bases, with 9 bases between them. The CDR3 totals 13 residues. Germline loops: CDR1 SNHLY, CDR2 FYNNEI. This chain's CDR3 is CASSGGGDSPLHF. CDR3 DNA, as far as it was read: TGTGCCAGCAGTGGAGGGGGAGATTCACCC.

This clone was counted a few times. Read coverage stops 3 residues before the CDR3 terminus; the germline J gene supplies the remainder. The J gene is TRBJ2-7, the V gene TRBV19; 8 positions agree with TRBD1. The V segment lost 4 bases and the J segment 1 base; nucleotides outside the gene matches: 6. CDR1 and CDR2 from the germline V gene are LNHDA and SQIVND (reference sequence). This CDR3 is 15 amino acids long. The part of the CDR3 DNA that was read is TGTGCCAGTAGTAAGGGACAGGACTATTCCTACGAG. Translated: CASSKGQDYSYE. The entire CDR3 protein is CASSKGQDYSYEQYF.

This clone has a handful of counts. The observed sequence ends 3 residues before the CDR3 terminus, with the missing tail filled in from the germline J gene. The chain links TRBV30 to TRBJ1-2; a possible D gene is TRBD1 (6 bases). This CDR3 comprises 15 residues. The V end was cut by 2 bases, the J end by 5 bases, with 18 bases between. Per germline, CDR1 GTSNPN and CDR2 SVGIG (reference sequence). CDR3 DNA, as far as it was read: TGTGCCTGGAGTAATGGCGCGAGGGGGAAATATGGC. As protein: CAWSNGARGKYG. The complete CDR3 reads CAWSNGARGKYGYTF.

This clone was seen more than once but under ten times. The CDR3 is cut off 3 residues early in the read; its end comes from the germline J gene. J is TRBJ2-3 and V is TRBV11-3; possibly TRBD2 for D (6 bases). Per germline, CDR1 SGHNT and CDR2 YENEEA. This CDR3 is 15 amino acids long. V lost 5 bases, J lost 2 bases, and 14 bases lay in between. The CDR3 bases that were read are TGTGCCAGCAGCCCGGGACTTACTTTCACAGATACG. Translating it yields CASSPGLTFTDT. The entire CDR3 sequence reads CASSPGLTFTDTQYF.

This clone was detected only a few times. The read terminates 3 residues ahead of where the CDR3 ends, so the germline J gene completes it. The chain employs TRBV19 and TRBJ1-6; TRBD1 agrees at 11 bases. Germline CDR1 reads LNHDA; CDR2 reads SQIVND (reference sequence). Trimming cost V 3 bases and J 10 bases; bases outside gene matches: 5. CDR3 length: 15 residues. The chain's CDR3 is CASSIGTGGSSPLHF. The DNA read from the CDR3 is TGTGCCAGTAGTATCGGGACAGGGGGGAGCTCACCC.

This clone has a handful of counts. The CDR3 sequence is CAWRTPRPEAFF. The sequenced CDR3 bases are TGTGCCTGGAGGACTCCAAGACCTGAA. This chain links TRBV30 with TRBJ1-1, with D unclear. The read ends 3 residues early relative to the CDR3; the germline J gene fills the gap. The CDR3 is 12 amino acids. Germline assignment: CDR1 GTSNPN and CDR2 SVGIG (reference sequence). Trimming removed 3 bases from V and 6 bases from J, with 11 bases in between.

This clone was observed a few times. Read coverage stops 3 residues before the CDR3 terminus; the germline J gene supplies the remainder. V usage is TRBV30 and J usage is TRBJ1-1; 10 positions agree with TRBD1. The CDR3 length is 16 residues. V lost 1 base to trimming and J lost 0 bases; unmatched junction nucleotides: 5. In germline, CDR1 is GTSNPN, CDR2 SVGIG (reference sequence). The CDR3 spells CAWSARDRGMNTEAFF. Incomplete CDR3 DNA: TGTGCCTGGAGTGCCCGGGACAGGGGTATGAACACTGAA. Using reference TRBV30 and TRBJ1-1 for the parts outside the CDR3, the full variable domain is SQTIHQWPATLVQPVGSPLSLECTVEGTSNPNLYWYRQAAGRGLQLLFYSVGIGQISSEVPQNLSASRPQDRQFILSSKKLLLSDSGFYLCAWSARDRGMNTEAFFGQGTRLTVV.

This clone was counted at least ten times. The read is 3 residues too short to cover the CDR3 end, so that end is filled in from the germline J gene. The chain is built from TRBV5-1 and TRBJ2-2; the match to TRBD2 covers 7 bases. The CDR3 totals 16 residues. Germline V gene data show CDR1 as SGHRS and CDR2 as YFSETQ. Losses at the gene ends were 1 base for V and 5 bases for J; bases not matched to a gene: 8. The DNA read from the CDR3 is TGCGCCAGCAGCTTGTCGGCGGGGGTGAAGACCGGGGAG. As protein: CASSLSAGVKTGE. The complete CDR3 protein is CASSLSAGVKTGELFF. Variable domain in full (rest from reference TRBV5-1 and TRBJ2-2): KAGVTQTPRYLIKTRGQQVTLSCSPISGHRSVSWYQQTPGQGLQFLFEYFSETQRNKGNFPGRFSGRQFSNSRSEMNVSTLELGDSALYLCASSLSAGVKTGELFFGEGSRLTVL.

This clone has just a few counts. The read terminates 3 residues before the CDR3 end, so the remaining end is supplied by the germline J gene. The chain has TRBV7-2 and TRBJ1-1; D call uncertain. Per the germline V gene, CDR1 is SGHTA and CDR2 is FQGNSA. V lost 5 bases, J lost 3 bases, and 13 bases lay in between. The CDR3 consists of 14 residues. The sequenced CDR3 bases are TGTGCCAGCAGCCGTTCAGCGGTCTACACTGAA. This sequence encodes CASSRSAVYTE. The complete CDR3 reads CASSRSAVYTEAFF.

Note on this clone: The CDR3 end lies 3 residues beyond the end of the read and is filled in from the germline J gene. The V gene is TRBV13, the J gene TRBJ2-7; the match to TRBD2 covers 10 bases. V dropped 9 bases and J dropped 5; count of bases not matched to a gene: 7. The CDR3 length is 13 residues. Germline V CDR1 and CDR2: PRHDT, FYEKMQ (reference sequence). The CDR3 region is CASRSGRADEQYF. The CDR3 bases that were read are TGTGCCAGTCGAAGCGGGAGGGCGGACGAG.

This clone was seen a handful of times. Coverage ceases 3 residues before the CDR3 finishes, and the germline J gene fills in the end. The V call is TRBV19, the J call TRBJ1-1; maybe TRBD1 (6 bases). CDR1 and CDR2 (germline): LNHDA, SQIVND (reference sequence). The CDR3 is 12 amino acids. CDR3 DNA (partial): TGTGCCAGTAGTATAAAAGGGGGTGGT. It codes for CASSIKGGG. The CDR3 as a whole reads CASSIKGGGAFF.

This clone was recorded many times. The sequenced part of the CDR3 DNA is TGCAGTGCTCCAGGACTAGCGGGGCCCCCCACTAGCACAGATACG. It is translated as CSAPGLAGPPTSTDT. The CDR3 in full is CSAPGLAGPPTSTDTQYF. The gene calls are TRBV20-1 and TRBJ2-3; 12 bases agree with TRBD2. The missing CDR3 end, 3 residues past where the read stops, is filled in from the germline J gene. This CDR3 comprises 18 residues. V gave up 5 bases and J gave up 0 bases; unmatched junction bases: 12. Germline V gives CDR1 DFQATT, CDR2 SNEGSKA (reference sequence).

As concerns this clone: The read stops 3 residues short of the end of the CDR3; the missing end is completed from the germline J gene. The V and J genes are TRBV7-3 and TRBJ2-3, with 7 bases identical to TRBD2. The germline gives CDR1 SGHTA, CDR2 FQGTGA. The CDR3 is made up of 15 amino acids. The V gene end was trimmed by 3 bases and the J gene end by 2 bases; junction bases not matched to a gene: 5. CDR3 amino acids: CASSFRGDSTDTQYF. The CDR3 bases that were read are TGTGCCAGCAGCTTTCGGGGGGACTCCACAGATACG.

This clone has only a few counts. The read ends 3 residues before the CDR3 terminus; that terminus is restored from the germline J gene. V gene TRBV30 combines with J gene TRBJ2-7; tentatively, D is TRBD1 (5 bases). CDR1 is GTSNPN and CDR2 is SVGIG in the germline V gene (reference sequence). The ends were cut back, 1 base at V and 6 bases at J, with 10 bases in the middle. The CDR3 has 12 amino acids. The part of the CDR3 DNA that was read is TGTGCCTGGAGTGGCCAGGGCCTCGAG. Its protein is CAWSGQGLE. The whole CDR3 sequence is CAWSGQGLEQYF.

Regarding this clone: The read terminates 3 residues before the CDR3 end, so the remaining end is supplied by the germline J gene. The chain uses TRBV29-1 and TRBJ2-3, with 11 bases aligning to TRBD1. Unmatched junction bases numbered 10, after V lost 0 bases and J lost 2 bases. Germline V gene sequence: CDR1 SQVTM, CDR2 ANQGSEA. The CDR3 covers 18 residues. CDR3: CSVEDPGGTGGPTDTQYF. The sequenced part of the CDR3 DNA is TGCAGCGTTGAAGATCCGGGCGGGACAGGGGGACCCACAGATACG.

The CDR3 DNA, read in part, is TGCGCCAGCAGTTTTGCCAGCTCCTACGAG. It is translated as CASSFASSYE. In full, the CDR3 reads CASSFASSYEQYF. The J gene is TRBJ2-7, the V gene TRBV5-1; no definite D call. The read comes to an end 3 residues before the CDR3 does, leaving the germline J gene to fill in the end. Deletions cut 5 bases from V and 0 bases from J, with 9 bases between. This CDR3 region has 13 residues. Germline V gives CDR1 SGHRS, CDR2 YFSETQ.

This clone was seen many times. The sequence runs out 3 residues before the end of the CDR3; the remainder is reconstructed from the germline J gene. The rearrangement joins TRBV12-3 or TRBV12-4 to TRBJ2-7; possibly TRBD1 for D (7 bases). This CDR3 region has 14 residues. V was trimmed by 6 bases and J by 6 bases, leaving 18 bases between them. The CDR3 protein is CASSGEEGAGEQYF. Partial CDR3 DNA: TGTGCCAGCAGCGGAGAGGAGGGGGCGGGCGAG.

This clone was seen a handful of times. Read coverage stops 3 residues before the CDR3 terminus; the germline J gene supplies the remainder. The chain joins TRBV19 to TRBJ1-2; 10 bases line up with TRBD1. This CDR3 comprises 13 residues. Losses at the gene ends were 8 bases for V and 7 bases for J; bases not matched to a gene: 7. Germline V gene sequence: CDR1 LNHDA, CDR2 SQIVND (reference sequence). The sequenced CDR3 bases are TGTGCCAGTCGAGACAGGGGGCGTGTTGGC. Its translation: CASRDRGRVG. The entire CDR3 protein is CASRDRGRVGYTF. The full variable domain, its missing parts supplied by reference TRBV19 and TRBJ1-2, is DGGITQSPKYLFRKEGQNVTLSCEQNLNHDAMYWYRQDPGQGLRLIYYSQIVNDFQKGDIAEGYSVSREKKESFPLTVTSAQKNPTAFYLCASRDRGRVGYTFGSGTRLTVV.